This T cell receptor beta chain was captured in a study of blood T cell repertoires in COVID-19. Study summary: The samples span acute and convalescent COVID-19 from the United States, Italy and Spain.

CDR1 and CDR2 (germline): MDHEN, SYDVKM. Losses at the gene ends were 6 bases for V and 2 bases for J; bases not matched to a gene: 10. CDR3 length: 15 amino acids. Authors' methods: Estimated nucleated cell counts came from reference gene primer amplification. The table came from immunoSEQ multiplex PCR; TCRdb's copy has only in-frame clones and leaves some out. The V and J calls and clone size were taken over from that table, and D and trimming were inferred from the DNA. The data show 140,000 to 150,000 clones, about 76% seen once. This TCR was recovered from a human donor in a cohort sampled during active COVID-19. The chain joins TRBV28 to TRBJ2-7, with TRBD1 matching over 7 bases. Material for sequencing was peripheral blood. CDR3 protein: CASSPQGNSAYEQYF. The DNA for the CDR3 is TGTGCCAGCAGCCCACAGGGGAATTCGGCCTACGAGCAGTACTTC.